The present entry profiles one TCR beta chain with its context. This entry is derived from a study of blood T cell repertoires in COVID-19. Across under 25 US areas, participants ranged in age from roughly 18 to 89 years. Before they entered the study, exposed participants had met a COVID-19 case within 2 weeks. There are 17 residues in the CDR3. The V gene's germline CDR1 is MRHNA and CDR2 SNTAGT. Trimming removed 2 bases from V and 1 base from J; junction bases left unmatched: 9. Clones were sequenced by immunoSEQ multiplex PCR, and TCRdb holds only the in-frame ones, with some missing. The sample shows hundreds of thousands of clones, around 91% of them seen only once.

Sequencing was carried out using PBMCs or T cells enriched from blood (not recorded which). This receptor was obtained from a man aged 25-40 years who had been exposed to COVID-19. The chain joins TRBV6-4 to TRBJ1-2; 8 bases are shared with TRBD1. The CDR3 here is CASSDPLDRGDNYGYTF. CDR3 nucleotide sequence: TGTGCCAGCAGTGACCCGTTAGACAGGGGTGATAACTATGGCTACACCTTC.